The rows below give T cell receptor beta chains drawn from one sample of a study of blood T cell repertoires in COVID-19. Only in-frame clones appear in the TCRdb table, and some are missing; sequencing was by immunoSEQ multiplex PCR. This sample carries under 70,000 clones, about nine tenths of them seen once, and the ten largest clones take 43%. The sequencing input was peripheral blood. The source is a woman between 55 and 75 years old with COVID-19, enrolled during active disease. The CDR3 runs from the conserved cysteine through the conserved F or W. The order of the fields is J gene, V gene, D gene, clone size, CDR3 length, CDR3 DNA, CDR3 protein. The D gene is left open where the match is weak. Clone size is not always given. Where it is, it says once, few, many or a class for expanded clones.

TRBJ1-3 | TRBV10-1 | NA | NA | 15 | TGCGCCAGCACCGCTCAGGCGAGGGATCGGTACACCATATATTTT | CASTAQARDRYTIYF
TRBJ2-7 | TRBV4-3 | TRBD1 | NA | 14 | TGCGCCAGCAGCCAAGGGACAGGGATCTACGAGCAGTACTTC | CASSQGTGIYEQYF
TRBJ1-2 | TRBV6-5 | TRBD1 | few | 15 | TGTGCCAGCAGCCCCTCCGGGACAGGGTCCTATGGCTACACCTTC | CASSPSGTGSYGYTF
TRBJ2-7 | TRBV4-1 | NA | NA | 13 | TGCGCCAGCAGCCCCCAGTCGGGGTACGAGCAGTACTTC | CASSPQSGYEQYF
TRBJ1-4 | TRBV2 | NA | NA | 14 | TGTGCCAGCAGGAGAGGCGAATCCAATGAAAAACTGTTTTTT | CASRRGESNEKLFF
TRBJ2-2 | TRBV9 | NA | NA | 14 | TGTGCCAGCAGCGCGGAGCGCCGCCACGGGGAGCTGTTTTTT | CASSAERRHGELFF
TRBJ2-2 | TRBV5-8 | NA | NA | 16 | TGTGCCAGCAGCGCTCGGAGTGTTACGAACACCGGGGAGCTGTTTTTT | CASSARSVTNTGELFF
TRBJ2-7 | TRBV5-5 | TRBD2 | NA | 14 | TGTGCCAGCAGCTTAATTAGCGGGAGCTACGAGCAGTACTTC | CASSLISGSYEQYF
TRBJ2-3 | TRBV30 | NA | NA | 15 | TGTGCCTGGAGTGTACGGGTAGGGGGAGCAGATACGCAGTATTTT | CAWSVRVGGADTQYF
TRBJ2-7 | TRBV10-3 | TRBD1 | NA | 13 | TGTGCCAACTCACCAGGGGGCTCCTACGAGCAGTACTTC | CANSPGGSYEQYF
TRBJ2-1 | TRBV7-9 | NA | once | 12 | TGTGCCAGCAGCCCCTACGCGCATGAGCAGTTCTTC | CASSPYAHEQFF
TRBJ1-6 | TRBV11-2 | NA | NA | 14 | TGTGCCAGCAGCTTAGATCAGGCAGATTCACCCCTCCACTTT | CASSLDQADSPLHF
TRBJ2-7 | TRBV4-3 | TRBD1 | NA | 16 | TGCGCCAGCAGCCATGGAATCGGACAGGGCTCCTACGAGCAGTACTTC | CASSHGIGQGSYEQYF
TRBJ1-2 | TRBV6-2/TRBV6-3 | TRBD1 | once | 14 | TGTGCCAGCAGTTACGCCAGGGGGAACTATGGCTACACCTTC | CASSYARGNYGYTF
TRBJ1-4 | TRBV5-1 | NA | NA | 14 | TGCGCCAGCAGCCTCAGGACACCCGATGAAAAACTGTTTTTT | CASSLRTPDEKLFF
TRBJ2-1 | TRBV18 | TRBD2 | NA | 17 | TGTGCCAGCTCACCTGGACTAGCGGGGTCCCCGGGGAATGAGCAGTTCTTC | CASSPGLAGSPGNEQFF
TRBJ1-1 | TRBV29-1 | NA | NA | 13 | TGCAGCGTTGAACAGGGTTCGGGCACTGAAGCTTTCTTT | CSVEQGSGTEAFF
TRBJ2-1 | TRBV20-1 | NA | NA | 11 | TGCAGTGCTACGGGTTACCCCGAGCAGTTCTTC | CSATGYPEQFF
TRBJ1-5 | TRBV30 | TRBD1 | NA | 15 | TGTGCCTGGAGTTACCCCCTCACAGGGGGTCAGCCCCAGCATTTT | CAWSYPLTGGQPQHF
TRBJ1-2 | TRBV9 | TRBD1 | NA | 16 | TGTGCCAGCAGCCCACTACAGGGGGCTGGAGTCTATGGCTACACCTTC | CASSPLQGAGVYGYTF
TRBJ1-5 | TRBV28 | TRBD1 | NA | 15 | TGTGCCAGCAGTCAAACAGGGGTGACGTATCAGCCCCAGCATTTT | CASSQTGVTYQPQHF
TRBJ2-3 | TRBV28 | NA | once | 16 | TGTGCCAGCAGTGGACCCGGGACTGGAAGCACAGATACGCAGTATTTT | CASSGPGTGSTDTQYF
TRBJ2-7 | TRBV7-6 | TRBD2 | once | 13 | TGTGCCAGCAGTCCGCCGGGACTACTCGAGCAGTACTTC | CASSPPGLLEQYF
TRBJ2-7 | TRBV6-5 | TRBD2 | NA | 14 | TGTGCCAGCAGTTACGAAGGGACTAGCAACGAGCAGTACTTC | CASSYEGTSNEQYF
TRBJ1-5 | TRBV30 | NA | NA | 15 | TGTGCCTGGGGTCCCGGGACATATAGCAATCAGCCCCAGCATTTT | CAWGPGTYSNQPQHF
TRBJ2-7 | TRBV25-1 | TRBD1 | NA | 15 | TGTGCCAGCAGTGACCCTGGACAGGCGTCCTACGAGCAGTACTTC | CASSDPGQASYEQYF
TRBJ2-7 | TRBV10-3 | NA | few | 15 | TGTGCCATCACCAAAGCGGAGGGGAGCTCCTACGAGCAGTACTTC | CAITKAEGSSYEQYF
TRBJ1-1 | TRBV18 | TRBD1 | few | 15 | TGTGCCAGCTCACCAGACAGGGCAAAGAACACTGAAGCTTTCTTT | CASSPDRAKNTEAFF
TRBJ2-1 | TRBV7-9 | NA | NA | 15 | TGTGCCAGCAGCGGGGTGGGGAGCTCCTACAATGAGCAGTTCTTC | CASSGVGSSYNEQFF
TRBJ2-2 | TRBV4-1 | NA | NA | 15 | TGCGCCAGCAGCCAAGAATGGCAGGGGCCCGGGGAGCTGTTTTTT | CASSQEWQGPGELFF
TRBJ2-7 | TRBV19 | NA | NA | 14 | TGTGCCAGTAGTGACCGGGCCGGGGGCTACGAGCAGTACTTC | CASSDRAGGYEQYF
TRBJ1-1 | TRBV10-2 | NA | NA | 14 | TGCGCCAGCAGTGAGCAGGGCAGGTACACTGAAGCTTTCTTT | CASSEQGRYTEAFF
TRBJ2-1 | TRBV7-8 | NA | NA | 16 | TGTGCCAGCAGCCATAGGGCGGGGGCCAAACCTACTGAGCAGTTCTTC | CASSHRAGAKPTEQFF
TRBJ1-3 | TRBV11-2 | NA | NA | 14 | TGTGCCAGCAGCCTCTCTTTAACTGGAAACACCATATATTTT | CASSLSLTGNTIYF
TRBJ2-3 | TRBV4-2 | TRBD2 | NA | 15 | TGTGCCAGCAGCCATAGCGGGGGGGCCACAGATACGCAGTATTTT | CASSHSGGATDTQYF
TRBJ2-1 | TRBV2 | NA | NA | 12 | TGTGCCAGCAGTGATCGGTACAATGAGCAGTTCTTC | CASSDRYNEQFF
TRBJ1-2 | TRBV5-8 | NA | NA | 14 | TGTGCCAGCAGCTTGATCAGTAAGGGGCTTGGCTACACCTTC | CASSLISKGLGYTF
TRBJ2-1 | TRBV29-1 | NA | NA | 15 | TGCAGCGTTGAAGATAAGCCATCCTCCTACAATGAGCAGTTCTTC | CSVEDKPSSYNEQFF
TRBJ2-1 | TRBV19 | TRBD2 | NA | 15 | TGTGCCAGTAGTCTGCTAGCGGGAGGGCCAAATGAGCAGTTCTTC | CASSLLAGGPNEQFF
TRBJ2-1 | TRBV7-2 | TRBD1 | NA | 12 | TGTGCCAGCAGCGTTAACAGGGGTGAGCAGTTCTTC | CASSVNRGEQFF
TRBJ2-1 | TRBV27 | NA | NA | 14 | TGTGCCAGCAGTTTAGGCGGGAACCTCAATGAGCAGTTCTTC | CASSLGGNLNEQFF
TRBJ2-5 | TRBV10-3 | TRBD1 | NA | 15 | TGTGCCATCGGGAGGGGACAGGGGGCTAGAGAGACCCAGTACTTC | CAIGRGQGARETQYF
TRBJ2-5 | TRBV9 | TRBD1 | NA | 14 | TGTGCCAGCAGCCCCGAGGGGGCCGGGGAGACCCAGTACTTC | CASSPEGAGETQYF
TRBJ2-3 | TRBV9 | NA | NA | 16 | TGTGCCAGCAGCCCCGCTCGGGGGAGTAGCACAGATACGCAGTATTTT | CASSPARGSSTDTQYF
TRBJ1-2 | TRBV11-3 | TRBD1 | NA | 13 | TGTGCCAGCAGCACGGACAGGCTCTATGGCTACACCTTC | CASSTDRLYGYTF